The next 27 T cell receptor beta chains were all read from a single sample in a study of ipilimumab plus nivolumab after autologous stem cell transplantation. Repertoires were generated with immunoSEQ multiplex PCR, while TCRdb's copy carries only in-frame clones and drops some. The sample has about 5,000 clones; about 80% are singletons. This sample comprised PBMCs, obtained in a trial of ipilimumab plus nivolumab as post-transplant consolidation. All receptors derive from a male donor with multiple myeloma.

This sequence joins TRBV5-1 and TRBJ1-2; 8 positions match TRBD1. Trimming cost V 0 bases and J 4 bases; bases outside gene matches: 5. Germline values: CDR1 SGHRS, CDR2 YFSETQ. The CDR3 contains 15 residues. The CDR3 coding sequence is TGCGCCAGCAGCTTGGAGGCAACAGGGGGCTATGGCTACACCTTC. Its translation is CASSLEATGGYGYTF. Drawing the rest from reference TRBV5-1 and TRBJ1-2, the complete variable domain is KAGVTQTPRYLIKTRGQQVTLSCSPISGHRSVSWYQQTPGQGLQFLFEYFSETQRNKGNFPGRFSGRQFSNSRSEMNVSTLELGDSALYLCASSLEATGGYGYTFGSGTRLTVV.

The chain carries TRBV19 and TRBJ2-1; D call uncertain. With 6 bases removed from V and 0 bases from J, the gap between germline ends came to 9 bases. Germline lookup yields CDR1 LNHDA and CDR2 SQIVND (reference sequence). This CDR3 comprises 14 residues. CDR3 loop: CASSRGFSYNEQFF. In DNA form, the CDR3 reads TGTGCCAGTAGCCGCGGATTCTCCTACAATGAGCAGTTCTTC. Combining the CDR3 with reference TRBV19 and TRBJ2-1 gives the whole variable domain DGGITQSPKYLFRKEGQNVTLSCEQNLNHDAMYWYRQDPGQGLRLIYYSQIVNDFQKGDIAEGYSVSREKKESFPLTVTSAQKNPTAFYLCASSRGFSYNEQFFGPGTRLTVL.

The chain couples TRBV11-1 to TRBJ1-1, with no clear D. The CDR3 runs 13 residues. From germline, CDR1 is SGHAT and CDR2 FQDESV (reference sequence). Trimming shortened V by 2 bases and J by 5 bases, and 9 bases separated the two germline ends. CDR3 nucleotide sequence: TGTGCCAGCAGCTTACAGACTTCTACTGAAGCTTTCTTT. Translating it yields CASSLQTSTEAFF. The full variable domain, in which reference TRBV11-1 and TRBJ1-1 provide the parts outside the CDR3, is EAEVAQSPRYKITEKSQAVAFWCDPISGHATLYWYRQILGQGPELLVQFQDESVVDDSQLPKDRFSAERLKGVDSTLKIQPAELGDSAMYLCASSLQTSTEAFFGQGTRLTVV.

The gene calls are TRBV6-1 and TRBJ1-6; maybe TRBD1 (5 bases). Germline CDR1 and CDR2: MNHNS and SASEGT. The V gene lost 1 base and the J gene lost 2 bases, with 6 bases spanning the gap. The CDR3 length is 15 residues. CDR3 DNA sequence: TGTGCCAGCAGTGAAGGGACAACCTATAATTCACCCCTCCACTTT. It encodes CASSEGTTYNSPLHF.

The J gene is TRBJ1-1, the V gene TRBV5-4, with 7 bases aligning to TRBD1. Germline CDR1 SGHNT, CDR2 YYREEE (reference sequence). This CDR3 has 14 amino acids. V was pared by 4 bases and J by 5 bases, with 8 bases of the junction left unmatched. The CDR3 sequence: CASSPADRETEAFF. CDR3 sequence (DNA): TGTGCCAGCAGCCCAGCCGACAGGGAGACTGAAGCTTTCTTT. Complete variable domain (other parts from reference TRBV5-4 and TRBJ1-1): ETGVTQSPTHLIKTRGQQVTLRCSSQSGHNTVSWYQQALGQGPQFIFQYYREEENGRGNFPPRFSGLQFPNYSSELNVNALELDDSALYLCASSPADRETEAFFGQGTRLTVV.

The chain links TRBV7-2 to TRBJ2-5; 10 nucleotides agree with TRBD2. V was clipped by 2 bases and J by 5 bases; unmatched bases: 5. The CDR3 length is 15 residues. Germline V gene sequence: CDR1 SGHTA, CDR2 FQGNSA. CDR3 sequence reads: CASSLQAGGRETQYF. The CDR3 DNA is TGTGCCAGCAGCTTACAAGCGGGGGGGCGGGAGACCCAGTACTTC.

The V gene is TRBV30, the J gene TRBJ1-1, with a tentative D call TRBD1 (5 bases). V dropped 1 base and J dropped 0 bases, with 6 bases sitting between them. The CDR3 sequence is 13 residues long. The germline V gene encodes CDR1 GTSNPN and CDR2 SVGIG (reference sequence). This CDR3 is CAWSGGVNTEAFF. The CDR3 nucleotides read TGTGCCTGGAGTGGGGGGGTGAACACTGAAGCTTTCTTT.

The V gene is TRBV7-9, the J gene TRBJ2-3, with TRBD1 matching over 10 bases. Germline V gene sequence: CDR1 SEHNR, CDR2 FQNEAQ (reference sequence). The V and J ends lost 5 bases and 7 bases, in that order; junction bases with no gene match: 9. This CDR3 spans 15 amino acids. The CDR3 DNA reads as TGTGCCAGCAGCCGAGGGGGACAGGGGAGTTATACGCAGTATTTT. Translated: CASSRGGQGSYTQYF.

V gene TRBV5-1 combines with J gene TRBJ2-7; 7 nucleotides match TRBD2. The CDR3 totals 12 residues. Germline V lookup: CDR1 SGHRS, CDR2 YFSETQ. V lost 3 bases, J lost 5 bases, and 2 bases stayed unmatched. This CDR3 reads CASSWTRDEQYF. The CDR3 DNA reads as TGCGCCAGCAGCTGGACTAGAGACGAGCAGTACTTC.

The CDR3 nucleotides are TGCAGCGTTGAAAGGGCGGGGGCCCCCGGAGTCGCCCAAGAGACCCAGTACTTC. As protein: CSVERAGAPGVAQETQYF. The chain recombines TRBV29-1 with TRBJ2-5; D might be TRBD2 (7 bases). V lost 2 bases to trimming and J lost 1 base, with 23 bases between them. Germline V gene data show CDR1 as SQVTM and CDR2 as ANQGSEA. CDR3 length: 18 amino acids.

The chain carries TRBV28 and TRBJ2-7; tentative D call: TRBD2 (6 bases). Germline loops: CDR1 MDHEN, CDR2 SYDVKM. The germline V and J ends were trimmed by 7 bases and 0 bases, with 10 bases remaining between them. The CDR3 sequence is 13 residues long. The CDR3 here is CASKTSDSYEQYF. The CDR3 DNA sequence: TGTGCCAGCAAGACTAGTGACTCCTACGAGCAGTACTTC.

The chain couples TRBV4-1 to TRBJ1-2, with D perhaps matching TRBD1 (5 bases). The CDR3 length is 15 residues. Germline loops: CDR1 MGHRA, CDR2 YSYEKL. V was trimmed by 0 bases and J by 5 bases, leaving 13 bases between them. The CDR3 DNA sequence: TGCGCCAGCAGCCAAGATCCAAGGACACATTATGGCTACACCTTC. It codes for CASSQDPRTHYGYTF.

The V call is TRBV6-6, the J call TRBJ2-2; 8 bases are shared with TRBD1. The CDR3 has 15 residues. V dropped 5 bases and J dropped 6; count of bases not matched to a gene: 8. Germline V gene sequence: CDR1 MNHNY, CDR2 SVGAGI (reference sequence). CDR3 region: CASSPGQGFPGELFF. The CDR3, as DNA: TGTGCCAGCAGTCCCGGACAGGGTTTCCCCGGGGAGCTGTTTTTT.

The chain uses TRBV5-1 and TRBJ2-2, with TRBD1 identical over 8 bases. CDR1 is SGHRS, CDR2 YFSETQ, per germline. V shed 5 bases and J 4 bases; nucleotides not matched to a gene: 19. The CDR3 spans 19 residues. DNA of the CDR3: TGCGCCAGCAGTAGAGGGTCGGGACAGGCGAAAGGGGGCACCGGGGAGCTGTTTTTT. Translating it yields CASSRGSGQAKGGTGELFF.

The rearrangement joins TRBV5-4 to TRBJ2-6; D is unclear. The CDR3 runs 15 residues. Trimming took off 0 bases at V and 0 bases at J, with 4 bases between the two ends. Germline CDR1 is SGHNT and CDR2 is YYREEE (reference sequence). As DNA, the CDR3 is TGTGCCAGCAGCTTGGATGGCTCTGGGGCCAACGTCCTGACTTTC. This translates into CASSLDGSGANVLTF.

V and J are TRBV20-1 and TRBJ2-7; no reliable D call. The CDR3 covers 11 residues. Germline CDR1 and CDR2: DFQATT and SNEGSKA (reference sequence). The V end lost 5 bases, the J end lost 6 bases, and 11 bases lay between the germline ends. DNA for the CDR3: TGCAGTGCTGAGTGGTTGGGCGAGCAGTACTTC. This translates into CSAEWLGEQYF.

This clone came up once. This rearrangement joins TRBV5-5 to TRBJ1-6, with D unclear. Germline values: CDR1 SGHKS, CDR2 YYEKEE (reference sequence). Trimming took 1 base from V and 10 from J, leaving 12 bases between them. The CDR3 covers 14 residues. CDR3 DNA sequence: TGTGCCAGCAGCTTGTCTGCGGGAGGCTCACCCCTCCACTTT. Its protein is CASSLSAGGSPLHF.

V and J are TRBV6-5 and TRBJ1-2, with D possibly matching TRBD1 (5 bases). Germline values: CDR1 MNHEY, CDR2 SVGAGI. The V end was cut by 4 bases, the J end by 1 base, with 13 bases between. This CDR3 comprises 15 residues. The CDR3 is CASSWGDGFNYGYTF. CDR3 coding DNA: TGTGCCAGCAGTTGGGGGGACGGTTTTAACTATGGCTACACCTTC.

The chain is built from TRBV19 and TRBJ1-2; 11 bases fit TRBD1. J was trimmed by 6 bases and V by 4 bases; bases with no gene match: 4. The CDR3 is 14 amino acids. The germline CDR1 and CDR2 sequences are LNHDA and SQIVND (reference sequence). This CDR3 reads CASSTDRGRHGYTF. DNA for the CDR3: TGTGCCAGTAGTACGGACAGGGGGCGACATGGCTACACCTTC.

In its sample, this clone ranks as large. CDR3 region: CASSQDRAQREGEKLFF. The CDR3 DNA sequence: TGTGCCAGCAGCCAAGACCGGGCCCAGCGGGAGGGTGAAAAACTGTTTTTT. The rearrangement links TRBV14 to TRBJ1-4; no definite D call. CDR1 is SGHDN, CDR2 FVKESK, per germline. The V end lost 0 bases, the J end lost 7 bases, and 18 bases lay between the germline ends. This CDR3 comprises 17 residues.

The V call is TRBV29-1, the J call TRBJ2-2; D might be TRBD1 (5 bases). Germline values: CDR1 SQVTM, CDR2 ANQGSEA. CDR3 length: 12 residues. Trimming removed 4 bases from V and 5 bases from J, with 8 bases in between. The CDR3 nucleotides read TGCAGCGTTGTTAGGGGTACCGGGGAGCTGTTTTTT. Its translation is CSVVRGTGELFF.

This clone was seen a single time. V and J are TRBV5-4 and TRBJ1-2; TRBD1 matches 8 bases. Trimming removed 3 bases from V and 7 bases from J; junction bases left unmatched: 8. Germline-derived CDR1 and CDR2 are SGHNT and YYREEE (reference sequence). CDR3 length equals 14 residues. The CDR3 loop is CASSWWDRRGGYTF. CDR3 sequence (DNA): TGTGCCAGCAGCTGGTGGGACAGGAGAGGTGGCTACACCTTC.

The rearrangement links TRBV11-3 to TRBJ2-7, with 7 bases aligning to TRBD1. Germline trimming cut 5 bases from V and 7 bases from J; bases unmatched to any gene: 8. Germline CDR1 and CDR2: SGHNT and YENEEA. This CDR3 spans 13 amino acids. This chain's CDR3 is CASSPRDSLEQYF. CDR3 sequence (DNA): TGTGCCAGCAGCCCCCGGGACAGTTTGGAGCAGTACTTC.

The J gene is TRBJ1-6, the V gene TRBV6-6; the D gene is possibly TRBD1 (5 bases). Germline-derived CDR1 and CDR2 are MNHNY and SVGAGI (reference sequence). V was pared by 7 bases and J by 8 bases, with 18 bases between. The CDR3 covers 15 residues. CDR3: CASTPGQGSYSPLHF. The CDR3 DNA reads TGTGCCAGCACCCCGGGTCAGGGATCTTATTCACCCCTCCACTTT.

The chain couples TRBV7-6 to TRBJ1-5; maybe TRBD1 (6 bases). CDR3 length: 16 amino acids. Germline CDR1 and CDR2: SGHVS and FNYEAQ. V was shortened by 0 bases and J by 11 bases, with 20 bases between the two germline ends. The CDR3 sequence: CASSLARGLSFLAQHF. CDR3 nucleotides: TGTGCCAGCAGCTTAGCGAGGGGGTTGTCGTTTTTGGCCCAGCATTTT.

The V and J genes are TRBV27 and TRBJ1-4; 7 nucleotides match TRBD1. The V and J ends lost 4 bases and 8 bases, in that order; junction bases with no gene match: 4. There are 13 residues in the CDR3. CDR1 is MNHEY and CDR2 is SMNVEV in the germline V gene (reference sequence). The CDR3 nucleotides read TGTGCCAGCAGTTCAGGGGGAGCAGAAAAACTGTTTTTT. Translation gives CASSSGGAEKLFF.

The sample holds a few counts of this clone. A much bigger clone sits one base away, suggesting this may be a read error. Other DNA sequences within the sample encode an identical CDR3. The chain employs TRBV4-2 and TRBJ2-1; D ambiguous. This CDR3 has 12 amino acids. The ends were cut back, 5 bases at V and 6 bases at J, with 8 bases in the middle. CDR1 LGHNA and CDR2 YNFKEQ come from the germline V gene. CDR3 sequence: CASSLRGNEQFF. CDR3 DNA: TGTGCCAGCAGCTTGCGCGGCAATGAGCAGTTCTTC.